Shown below are 29 T cell receptor beta chains from a single sample sequenced in a study of Graves' ophthalmopathy and Graves' hyperthyroidism. Researchers took RNA transcripts and amplified TCR beta CDR3 regions from them. An initial RT-PCR round employing HTBI primers preceded a second-round multiplex PCR. TCRdb recomputed calls from the multiplex PCR reads with MiXCR, one row per CDR3 protein. The repertoire holds about 550,000 distinct CDR3 sequences, just under 40% seen once, with about 4% in the top ten. Material: peripheral blood or thyroid tissue (not recorded which). These receptor sequences come from an adult man with Graves' hyperthyroidism.

Turning to this clonotype: Just one base apart from a much larger clone, this may be a read error. The J gene is TRBJ1-6, the V gene TRBV7-2; D not resolved. Germline V gene lookup returns CDR1 SGHTA and CDR2 FQGNSA. The CDR3 runs 15 residues. The CDR3 region has the DNA TGTGCCAGCAGTGAACTGATGGGCTTTGTGAAACCCCGCCACTTT. It yields the protein CASSELMGFVKPRHF. Looking up the rest from reference TRBV7-2 and TRBJ1-6 gives the full variable domain: GAGVSQSPSNKVTEKGKDVELRCDPISGHTALYWYRQSLGQGLEFLIYFQGNSAPDKSGLPSDRFSAERTGGSVSTLTIQRTQQEDSAVYLCASSELMGFVKPRHFGNGTRLTVT.

The CDR3 bases are TGTGCCAGCAGGGCTGAGGACCGCTACGAGCAGTACTTC. This sequence encodes CASRAEDRYEQYF. The V call is TRBV28, the J call TRBJ2-7; D ambiguous. Per germline, CDR1 MDHEN and CDR2 SYDVKM. The CDR3 extends over 13 amino acids. Trimming took 6 bases from V and 3 from J, leaving 12 bases between them. The variable domain in full, with the rest retrieved from reference TRBV28 and TRBJ2-7, is DVKVTQSSRYLVKRTGEKVFLECVQDMDHENMFWYRQDPGLGLRLIYFSYDVKMKEKGDIPEGYSVSREKKERFSLILESASTNQTSMYLCASRAEDRYEQYFGPGTRLTVT.

This chain connects TRBV7-8 to TRBJ2-1; 9 bases agree with TRBD2. This CDR3 comprises 15 residues. In germline, CDR1 is SGHVS, CDR2 FQNEAQ. The J segment lost 9 bases and the V segment lost 5 bases, leaving 11 bases of the junction unmatched. Here the CDR3 reads CASSPYGTSRIEQFF. The CDR3 DNA follows: TGTGCCAGCAGCCCATACGGGACTAGCAGGATTGAGCAGTTCTTC.

In its sample, this clonotype was seen many times. The V call is TRBV20-1, the J call TRBJ1-1; a possible D gene is TRBD1 (5 bases). The CDR3 runs to 13 residues. The germline CDR1 and CDR2 sequences are DFQATT and SNEGSKA (reference sequence). V lost 4 bases and J 4 bases, leaving 13 bases between the germline ends. The CDR3 DNA reads TGCAGTGCTATGGGCAGGGCGAGCACTGAAGCTTTCTTT. Its translation is CSAMGRASTEAFF.

In the case of this clonotype: This may stem from a read error, because a much larger clone lies one nucleotide away. This chain links TRBV7-9 with TRBJ1-6; a possible D gene is TRBD1 (5 bases). Looked up from germline, CDR1 is SEHNR and CDR2 is FQNEAQ (reference sequence). V lost 5 bases to trimming and J lost 4 bases, with 12 bases between them. The CDR3 totals 15 residues. The CDR3 loop is CASSRGMGYNSPLHF. CDR3 coding DNA: TGTGCCAGCAGCCGGGGGATGGGATATAATTCACCCCTCCACTTT.

The rearrangement uses TRBV4-2 and TRBJ1-3; 8 positions agree with TRBD1. Trimming at V came to 1 base and at J to 3 bases, leaving 5 bases not matched to a gene. The V gene's germline CDR1 is LGHNA and CDR2 YNFKEQ. This CDR3 contains 16 residues. The CDR3, as DNA: TGTGCCAGCAGCCAAGTTCAGGGGGCTCTTGGAAACACCATATATTTT. Amino acid sequence: CASSQVQGALGNTIYF.

This chain links TRBV20-1 with TRBJ2-2, with 7 bases aligning to TRBD1. This CDR3 contains 18 residues. The V gene end was trimmed by 5 bases and the J gene end by 2 bases; junction bases not matched to a gene: 17. Germline assignment: CDR1 DFQATT and CDR2 SNEGSKA (reference sequence). CDR3 sequence (DNA): TGCAGTGCTGCGGCTAGGGACAGCTACTCTGGAAACACCGGGGAGCTGTTTTTT. Translated, it gives CSAAARDSYSGNTGELFF.

Turning to this clonotype: A single base separates this from a much larger clone, so it may be a read error. The rearrangement joins TRBV7-9 to TRBJ1-1; D ambiguous. The germline V and J ends were trimmed by 3 bases and 7 bases, with 15 bases remaining between them. Germline V gene lookup returns CDR1 SEHNR and CDR2 FQNEAQ (reference sequence). The CDR3 loop spans 14 amino acids. CDR3 in amino acids: CASSLPGYPIEAFF. Here the CDR3 DNA reads TGTGCCAGCAGCTTGCCGGGGTACCCGATTGAAGCTTTCTTT.

Many counts were recorded for this clonotype. This rearrangement joins TRBV12-5 to TRBJ2-7, with D tentatively TRBD1 or TRBD2 (5 bases each). The CDR3 consists of 18 residues. Germline loops: CDR1 LGHNT, CDR2 FRNRAP. Between the trimmed V and J ends, which lost 4 bases and 1 base, there was a span of 23 bases. This chain's CDR3 is CASGSHITRDRLSYEQYF. DNA of the CDR3: TGTGCTAGTGGTTCGCATATAACCCGGGACCGACTTTCCTACGAGCAGTACTTC.

The chain uses TRBV12-3 or TRBV12-4 and TRBJ2-3; a weak D match, TRBD2 (7 bases). The CDR3 has 14 amino acids. CDR3 region: CASGFTGGADTQYF. CDR3 in DNA: TGTGCTAGTGGTTTCACGGGGGGCGCAGATACGCAGTATTTT.

The rearrangement uses TRBV12-3 or TRBV12-4 and TRBJ2-5, with 8 bases fitting TRBD1. The CDR3 extends over 14 amino acids. After removal of 6 bases from V and 4 bases from J, the junction contained 7 bases not matched to a gene. CDR3 protein: CASRSTGGSETQYF. CDR3 sequence (DNA): TGTGCCAGCAGGAGCACAGGGGGTTCAGAGACCCAGTACTTC.

This rearrangement joins TRBV6-2 or TRBV6-3 to TRBJ2-7; a possible D gene is TRBD1 (5 bases). The CDR3 has 11 amino acids. V was pared by 2 bases and J by 12 bases, with 11 bases between. The V gene's germline CDR1 is MNHEY and CDR2 SVGEGT. The CDR3 DNA sequence: TGTGCCAGCAGTTACGGCCAGGGCAGGTACTTC. It encodes CASSYGQGRYF.

DNA for the CDR3: TGCAGTGCTTATAGCGGGAGGGAGCAGTACTTC. Its protein is CSAYSGREQYF. The chain employs TRBV20-1 and TRBJ2-7, with 10 nucleotides matching TRBD2. V lost 5 bases, J lost 7 bases, and 2 bases stayed unmatched. Germline V gene lookup returns CDR1 DFQATT and CDR2 SNEGSKA (reference sequence). This CDR3 contains 11 residues.

Concerning this clonotype: A much larger clonotype is one base distant, so this may be a read error. Since the CDR3 does not end with the conserved phenylalanine or tryptophan, this likely comes from a read error. V is TRBV7-9 and J is TRBJ1-1; the D gene is possibly TRBD1 (5 bases). The CDR3 is made up of 13 amino acids. The germline V gene encodes CDR1 SEHNR and CDR2 FQNEAQ (reference sequence). CDR3 DNA sequence: TGCGCCAGCAGCTTGGTGGGGGAGGTAGGGGCTTTCCTT. This encodes CASSLVGEVGAFL.

The table lists this clonotype with a few counts. The chain recombines TRBV12-5 with TRBJ2-7; 7 bases fit TRBD2. This CDR3 spans 15 amino acids. The junction had 8 bases not matched to a gene; V was cut back by 3 bases and J by 3 bases. Germline loops: CDR1 LGHNT, CDR2 FRNRAP. CDR3 DNA: TGTGCTAGTGGTTTCGGGGGGAGAATGTTCTACGAGCAGTACTTC. This codes for CASGFGGRMFYEQYF.

This clonotype was seen only a few times. The rearrangement links TRBV5-8 to TRBJ2-2; 9 bases map to TRBD2. Germline CDR1 is SGHTS and CDR2 is YDEGEE. This CDR3 is built from 16 residues. Trimming took 4 bases from V and 7 from J; bases not matched to a gene: 11. The DNA of the CDR3 is TGTGCCAGCAGCCTAACAGCGGGGGGCCGTGGCGGGGAGCTGTTTTTT. Translated: CASSLTAGGRGGELFF.

This clonotype was detected only once. The V call is TRBV29-1, the J call TRBJ2-7; D is possibly TRBD1 (5 bases). The V and J ends lost 4 bases and 0 bases respectively, with 10 bases between them. This CDR3 is 13 amino acids long. Per the germline V gene, CDR1 is SQVTM and CDR2 is ANQGSEA. CDR3 protein: CSVAGQISYEQYF. CDR3 in DNA: TGCAGCGTTGCAGGGCAGATCTCCTACGAGCAGTACTTC.

The chain uses TRBV19 and TRBJ1-5; 12 bases line up with TRBD1. With V trimmed by 4 bases and J by 2 bases, 6 bases remained unmatched. Germline-derived CDR1 and CDR2 are LNHDA and SQIVND (reference sequence). CDR3 length equals 17 residues. CDR3 coding DNA: TGTGCCAGTAGTAGCACGGGACAGGGGGCTCGCAATCAGCCCCAGCATTTT. Translating it yields CASSSTGQGARNQPQHF.

The chain is built from TRBV20-1 and TRBJ2-5; D is possibly TRBD2 (5 bases). This CDR3 has 15 amino acids. V gave up 4 bases and J gave up 0 bases, with 15 bases separating them. The V gene's germline CDR1 is DFQATT and CDR2 SNEGSKA (reference sequence). The CDR3 region has the DNA TGCAGTGCTACTGATCTGGGAGACTACCAAGAGACCCAGTACTTC. Amino acid sequence: CSATDLGDYQETQYF.

This clonotype appeared a few times. This chain links TRBV5-1 with TRBJ1-1; TRBD1 might be the D (5 bases). Deletions cut 4 bases from V and 4 bases from J, with 17 bases between. Looked up from germline, CDR1 is SGHRS and CDR2 is YFSETQ. The CDR3 runs 15 residues. The CDR3 loop is CASSPQGAPLTEAFF. CDR3 DNA: TGCGCCAGCAGCCCCCAAGGGGCGCCCCTCACTGAAGCTTTCTTT.

Concerning this clonotype: A much bigger clone sits one base away, suggesting this may be a read error. The J gene is TRBJ1-6, the V gene TRBV9, with D unclear. CDR3 length: 17 residues. V lost 4 bases and J 5 bases, leaving 19 bases between the germline ends. Germline values: CDR1 SGDLS, CDR2 YYNGEE. The CDR3 here is CASSPCGGSLDNSPLHF. CDR3 nucleotides: TGTGCCAGCAGCCCCTGTGGAGGGTCCCTTGATAATTCACCCCTCCACTTT.

This clonotype was counted a few times. This chain uses TRBV7-9 with TRBJ2-2; no clear D. The V gene lost 3 bases and the J gene lost 3 bases, with 5 bases spanning the gap. This CDR3 contains 13 residues. Germline CDR1 and CDR2: SEHNR and FQNEAQ (reference sequence). CDR3 DNA: TGTGCCAGCAGCTTTTTGGACACCGGGGAGCTGTTTTTT. It specifies CASSFLDTGELFF.

This clonotype was seen a few times. This chain connects TRBV20-1 to TRBJ1-2, with 8 nucleotides matching TRBD1. The V gene's germline CDR1 is DFQATT and CDR2 SNEGSKA (reference sequence). This CDR3 has 15 residues. J gave up 0 bases and V 1 base, and 4 bases lay outside the gene matches. Here the CDR3 DNA reads TGCAGTGCTAGAGGGGGGACAGGAACTAACTATGGCTACACCTTC. Its protein product is CSARGGTGTNYGYTF.

This clonotype was picked up many times. The rearrangement uses TRBV7-8 and TRBJ1-4; 8 bases are shared with TRBD1. Germline V gene sequence: CDR1 SGHVS, CDR2 FQNEAQ. CDR3 length equals 14 residues. Trimming at V came to 5 bases and at J to 13 bases, leaving 12 bases not matched to a gene. The CDR3 reads CASSPTSGTGGLFF. As DNA, the CDR3 is TGTGCCAGCAGCCCTACATCCGGGACAGGAGGACTGTTTTTT. Drawing the rest from reference TRBV7-8 and TRBJ1-4, the complete variable domain is GAGVSQSPRYKVAKRGQDVALRCDPISGHVSLFWYQQALGQGPEFLTYFQNEAQLDKSGLPSDRFFAERPEGSVSTLKIQRTQQEDSAVYLCASSPTSGTGGLFFGSGTQLSVL.

V gene TRBV7-9 combines with J gene TRBJ2-7; TRBD2 matches at 7 bases. Per the germline V gene, CDR1 is SEHNR and CDR2 is FQNEAQ (reference sequence). After removal of 5 bases from V and 2 bases from J, the junction contained 15 bases not matched to a gene. There are 17 residues in the CDR3. The CDR3: CASSVELGLAAPYEQYF. CDR3 bases: TGTGCCAGCAGCGTTGAGTTGGGGCTAGCGGCGCCCTACGAGCAGTACTTC.

The V and J genes are TRBV24-1 and TRBJ2-5; D not resolved. Trimming stripped 4 bases from V and 5 bases from J, with 16 bases between. Germline V gene lookup returns CDR1 KGHDR and CDR2 SFDVKD. CDR3 size: 15 residues. DNA for the CDR3: TGTGCCACCAGTGACTCCCACTCTCGGATTGAGACCCAGTACTTC. It yields the protein CATSDSHSRIETQYF.

The V gene is TRBV2, the J gene TRBJ2-7; 10 bases line up with TRBD1. CDR3 length: 15 residues. V lost 4 bases to trimming and J lost 3 bases; unmatched junction nucleotides: 6. Germline V gives CDR1 SNHLY, CDR2 FYNNEI. In DNA form, the CDR3 reads TGTGCCAGCAGTGCGGGACAGGGGAGGTTCTACGAGCAGTACTTC. This codes for CASSAGQGRFYEQYF.

The rearrangement uses TRBV9 and TRBJ2-1, with D perhaps TRBD1 or TRBD2 (6 bases each). V dropped 0 bases and J dropped 7 bases, with 14 bases sitting between them. The germline CDR1 and CDR2 sequences are SGDLS and YYNGEE. The CDR3 consists of 15 residues. The CDR3 loop is CASSVGGAALNEQFF. The DNA of the CDR3 is TGTGCCAGCAGCGTAGGGGGGGCGGCTTTGAATGAGCAGTTCTTC.

The rearrangement links TRBV7-2 to TRBJ2-7; 7 bases match TRBD1. Looked up from germline, CDR1 is SGHTA and CDR2 is FQGNSA. The CDR3 is 14 residues long. Trimming removed 4 bases from V and 4 bases from J; junction bases left unmatched: 7. CDR3 bases: TGTGCCAGCAGCTCCCGACAGGGAAATTACGAGCAGTACTTC. Translating gives CASSSRQGNYEQYF.